The subject of this entry is one T cell receptor (beta chain). Since a much larger clone is just one base distant, this may be a read error. Since the CDR3 does not end with the conserved phenylalanine or tryptophan, this likely comes from a read error. These data come from a study of CDR3 diversity in severe acne. TCRdb re-analysed the PCR reads in MiXCR, keeping a single row per CDR3 protein. The top ten hold over 9% of the sample, which has about 93,000 distinct CDR3 sequences, roughly 52% seen once. The receptor was derived from a male donor in good health, serving as a control. The sequenced sample consisted of blood.

CDR3: CASSLPGLNQPQHL. The CDR3 coding sequence is TGTGCCAGCAGTTTGCCAGGACTCAATCAGCCCCAGCATTTG. J is TRBJ1-5 and V is TRBV12-3 or TRBV12-4; no firm D call. Trimming cost V 3 bases and J 3 bases, with 9 bases left between them. The CDR3 sequence is 14 residues long.